A selection of T cell receptor beta chains follows, all from one sample in a study of vaccination and CD4 T cells after COVID-19. Antigen specificity for these receptors is unknown. One entry per CDR3 protein, called by TCRdb with MiXCR from the PCR reads. Among around 12,000 distinct CDR3 sequences, over 30% were seen once, and the ten largest hold approximately 16%. Sequencing used cultured CD4+ T cells from blood. These receptors all stem from a human donor with COVID-19. The CDR3 runs from the conserved cysteine through the conserved F or W. A D gene is named only where the DNA matches it firmly. Clone size is not always given. Where it is, it says once, few, many or a class for expanded clones.

cdr3_nt: TGTGCCAGCAGTGAAGCAAGGGGGACTAGCAATCAGCCCCAGCATTTT
cdr3_aa: CASSEARGTSNQPQHF
clone_size: -
cdr3_length: 16
j_call: TRBJ1-5
d_call: -
v_call: TRBV6-1

cdr3_nt: TGTGCCAGCAGTTTATCGGGCAGGGGAACGGAAAAACTGTTTTTT
cdr3_aa: CASSLSGRGTEKLFF
clone_size: -
cdr3_length: 15
j_call: TRBJ1-4
d_call: -
v_call: TRBV27

cdr3_nt: TGTGCCAGCAGTTACCTGGACAGGGTTAGCACAGATACGCAGTATTTT
cdr3_aa: CASSYLDRVSTDTQYF
clone_size: -
cdr3_length: 16
j_call: TRBJ2-3
d_call: TRBD1
v_call: TRBV6-5

cdr3_nt: TGTGCCAGCAGCCGGGAGGGGAGCGGGGGTGAGACCCAGTACTTC
cdr3_aa: CASSREGSGGETQYF
clone_size: -
cdr3_length: 15
j_call: TRBJ2-5
d_call: TRBD2
v_call: TRBV4-2

cdr3_nt: TGTGCCAGCAGTGACACAAACGGGGAGCTGTTTTTT
cdr3_aa: CASSDTNGELFF
clone_size: few
cdr3_length: 12
j_call: TRBJ2-2
d_call: -
v_call: TRBV2

cdr3_nt: TGCAGTGCTCCGATCCCGGGACAGTCTAACTCCTACAATGAGCAGTTCTTC
cdr3_aa: CSAPIPGQSNSYNEQFF
clone_size: -
cdr3_length: 17
j_call: TRBJ2-1
d_call: TRBD1
v_call: TRBV20-1

cdr3_nt: TGTGCCAGTAGTGACCCTCGGGGACAGCAATCTAACTATGGCTACACCTTC
cdr3_aa: CASSDPRGQQSNYGYTF
clone_size: -
cdr3_length: 17
j_call: TRBJ1-2
d_call: TRBD1
v_call: TRBV19

cdr3_nt: TGTGCCAGCAGAGGGTGGGAAGGCAATCAGCCCCAGCATTTT
cdr3_aa: CASRGWEGNQPQHF
clone_size: once
cdr3_length: 14
j_call: TRBJ1-5
d_call: -
v_call: TRBV6-2/TRBV6-3

cdr3_nt: TGTGCCAGCAGCTCAGCCCGGGGGGCCCAAATCTCCTACGAGCAGTACTTC
cdr3_aa: CASSSARGAQISYEQYF
clone_size: -
cdr3_length: 17
j_call: TRBJ2-7
d_call: -
v_call: TRBV6-1

cdr3_nt: TGTGCCTGGAGTCTTGGAACCAACACTGAAGCTTTCTTT
cdr3_aa: CAWSLGTNTEAFF
clone_size: -
cdr3_length: 13
j_call: TRBJ1-1
d_call: -
v_call: TRBV30

cdr3_nt: TGTGCCAGCAGCCCCATTCGAAGTAATGAAAAACTGTTTTTT
cdr3_aa: CASSPIRSNEKLFF
clone_size: -
cdr3_length: 14
j_call: TRBJ1-4
d_call: -
v_call: TRBV7-8

cdr3_nt: TGTGCCAGCAGTCAAGCCGCGGGGGGGATGGATACGCAGTATTTT
cdr3_aa: CASSQAAGGMDTQYF
clone_size: -
cdr3_length: 15
j_call: TRBJ2-3
d_call: TRBD2
v_call: TRBV6-2/TRBV6-3

cdr3_nt: TGTGCCAGCAGGAAGGGACTAGCGGGGGGACCCCAAGAGACCCAGTACTTC
cdr3_aa: CASRKGLAGGPQETQYF
clone_size: few
cdr3_length: 17
j_call: TRBJ2-5
d_call: TRBD2
v_call: TRBV6-1

cdr3_nt: TGTGCCAGCAGTCGGGGATTTCGGCAGCCCCAGCATTTT
cdr3_aa: CASSRGFRQPQHF
clone_size: medium-sized
cdr3_length: 13
j_call: TRBJ1-5
d_call: -
v_call: TRBV27

cdr3_nt: TGTGCCAGTAGTAAACCCACCGGGGGGGGCTATGGCTACACCTTC
cdr3_aa: CASSKPTGGGYGYTF
clone_size: few
cdr3_length: 15
j_call: TRBJ1-2
d_call: -
v_call: TRBV19

cdr3_nt: TGTGCCAGCAGCCCAGGGACAGGGGGGAACTATGGCTACACCTTC
cdr3_aa: CASSPGTGGNYGYTF
clone_size: few
cdr3_length: 15
j_call: TRBJ1-2
d_call: TRBD1
v_call: TRBV7-2

cdr3_nt: TGTGCCAGCAGTCCCACAAAAAGGAACACTGAAGCTTTCTTT
cdr3_aa: CASSPTKRNTEAFF
clone_size: few
cdr3_length: 14
j_call: TRBJ1-1
d_call: -
v_call: TRBV6-1

cdr3_nt: TGTGCCAGTAGTGGGACAACTAACTATGGCTACACCTTC
cdr3_aa: CASSGTTNYGYTF
clone_size: -
cdr3_length: 13
j_call: TRBJ1-2
d_call: -
v_call: TRBV19

cdr3_nt: TGTGCCAGCTCACGAAGTTCACTCCTTAGATCCAATGAGCAGTTCTTC
cdr3_aa: CASSRSSLLRSNEQFF
clone_size: -
cdr3_length: 16
j_call: TRBJ2-1
d_call: -
v_call: TRBV18

cdr3_nt: TGTGCCAGCAGTATAGGTAGCGGGGGCACAGATACGCAGTATTTT
cdr3_aa: CASSIGSGGTDTQYF
clone_size: -
cdr3_length: 15
j_call: TRBJ2-3
d_call: TRBD2
v_call: TRBV6-1

cdr3_nt: TGTGCCAGCAGCCCGAGGGCCTACGAGCAGTACTTC
cdr3_aa: CASSPRAYEQYF
clone_size: -
cdr3_length: 12
j_call: TRBJ2-7
d_call: -
v_call: TRBV2

cdr3_nt: TGTGCCACCGCGCCGGAGGGTCGCGAGCAGTACTTC
cdr3_aa: CATAPEGREQYF
clone_size: few
cdr3_length: 12
j_call: TRBJ2-7
d_call: -
v_call: TRBV28

cdr3_nt: TGCAGTGCTAGATATGGGACTAGCGGGGGAAATCCCTACGAGCAGTACTTC
cdr3_aa: CSARYGTSGGNPYEQYF
clone_size: -
cdr3_length: 17
j_call: TRBJ2-7
d_call: TRBD2
v_call: TRBV20-1

cdr3_nt: TGTGCCAGCAGTGGGGCGGGATTACGTGGGCCCCAGCATTTT
cdr3_aa: CASSGAGLRGPQHF
clone_size: few
cdr3_length: 14
j_call: TRBJ1-5
d_call: -
v_call: TRBV25-1

cdr3_nt: TGTGCCAGCAGCTTAGACGGCAGGGTAGGGGAGACCCAGTACTTC
cdr3_aa: CASSLDGRVGETQYF
clone_size: -
cdr3_length: 15
j_call: TRBJ2-5
d_call: -
v_call: TRBV7-2

cdr3_nt: TGTGCCAGCAGTTACTCTGGGGGGGGACGTCCAAACACCGGGGAGCTGTTTTTT
cdr3_aa: CASSYSGGGRPNTGELFF
clone_size: -
cdr3_length: 18
j_call: TRBJ2-2
d_call: TRBD2
v_call: TRBV6-5

cdr3_nt: TGTGCCAGCAGCCCGGAGGCGGGCGGCGAGCAGTTCTTC
cdr3_aa: CASSPEAGGEQFF
clone_size: few
cdr3_length: 13
j_call: TRBJ2-1
d_call: -
v_call: TRBV5-4

cdr3_nt: TGTGCCAGCGGAGGCTCTGGAAACACCATATATTTT
cdr3_aa: CASGGSGNTIYF
clone_size: -
cdr3_length: 12
j_call: TRBJ1-3
d_call: -
v_call: TRBV2

cdr3_nt: TGTGCCAGCAGTTTACTCCACCAGGTCCAGCATTTT
cdr3_aa: CASSLLHQVQHF
clone_size: -
cdr3_length: 12
j_call: TRBJ1-5
d_call: -
v_call: TRBV28

cdr3_nt: TGTGCCAGCAGCTTGCCAGGGACCGACTATGGCTACACCTTC
cdr3_aa: CASSLPGTDYGYTF
clone_size: -
cdr3_length: 14
j_call: TRBJ1-2
d_call: -
v_call: TRBV5-4

cdr3_nt: TGTGCCAGCAGCTCGCCGTTATCCTACGAGCAGTACTTC
cdr3_aa: CASSSPLSYEQYF
clone_size: -
cdr3_length: 13
j_call: TRBJ2-7
d_call: -
v_call: TRBV7-6